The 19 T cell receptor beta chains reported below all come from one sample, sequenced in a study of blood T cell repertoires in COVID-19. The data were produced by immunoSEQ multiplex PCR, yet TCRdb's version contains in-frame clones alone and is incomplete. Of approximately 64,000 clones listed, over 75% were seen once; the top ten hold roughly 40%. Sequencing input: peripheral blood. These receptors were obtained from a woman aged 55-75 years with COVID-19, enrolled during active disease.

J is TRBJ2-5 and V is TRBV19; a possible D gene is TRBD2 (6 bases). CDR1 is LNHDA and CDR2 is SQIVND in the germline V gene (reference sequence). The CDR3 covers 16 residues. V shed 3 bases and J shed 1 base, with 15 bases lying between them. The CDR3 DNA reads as TGTGCCAGTAGTATTGGAGGGGTCGGGGCCCAAGAGACCCAGTACTTC. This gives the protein CASSIGGVGAQETQYF.

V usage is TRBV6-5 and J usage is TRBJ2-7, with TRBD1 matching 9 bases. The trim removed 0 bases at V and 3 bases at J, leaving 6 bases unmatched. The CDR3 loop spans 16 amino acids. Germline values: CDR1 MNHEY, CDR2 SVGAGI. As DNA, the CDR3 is TGTGCCAGCAGTTACTCGATAGGGACAGGGAGCTACGAGCAGTACTTC. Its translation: CASSYSIGTGSYEQYF.

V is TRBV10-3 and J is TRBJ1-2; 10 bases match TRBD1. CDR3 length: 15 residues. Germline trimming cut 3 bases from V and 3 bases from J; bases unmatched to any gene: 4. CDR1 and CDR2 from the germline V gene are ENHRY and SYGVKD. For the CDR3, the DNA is TGTGCCATCAGTGATCGGGACAGGGGAGACTATGGCTACACCTTC. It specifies CAISDRDRGDYGYTF.

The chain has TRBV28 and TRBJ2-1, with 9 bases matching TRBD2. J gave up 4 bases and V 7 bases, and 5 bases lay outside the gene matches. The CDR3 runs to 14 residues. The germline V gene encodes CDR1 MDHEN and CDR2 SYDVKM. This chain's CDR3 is CASTAGGKYNEQFF. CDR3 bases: TGTGCCAGCACAGCGGGGGGCAAGTACAATGAGCAGTTCTTC.

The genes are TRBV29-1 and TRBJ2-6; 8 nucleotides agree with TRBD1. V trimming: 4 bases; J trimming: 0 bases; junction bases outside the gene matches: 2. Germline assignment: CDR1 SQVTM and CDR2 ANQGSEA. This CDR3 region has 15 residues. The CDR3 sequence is CSVGTGSSGANVLTF. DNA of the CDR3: TGCAGCGTTGGGACAGGGAGCTCTGGGGCCAACGTCCTGACTTTC.

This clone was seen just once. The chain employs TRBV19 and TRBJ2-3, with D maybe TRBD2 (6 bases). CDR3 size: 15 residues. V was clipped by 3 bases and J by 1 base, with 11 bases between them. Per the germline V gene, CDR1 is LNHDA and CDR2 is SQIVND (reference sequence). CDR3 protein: CASSIPWEGTDTQYF. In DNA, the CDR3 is TGTGCCAGTAGTATCCCGTGGGAGGGCACAGATACGCAGTATTTT.

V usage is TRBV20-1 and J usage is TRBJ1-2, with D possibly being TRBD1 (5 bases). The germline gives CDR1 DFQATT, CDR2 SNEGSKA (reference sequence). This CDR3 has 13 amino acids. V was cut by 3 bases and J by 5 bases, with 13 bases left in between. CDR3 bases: TGCAGTGCTAGTCGCGGGGCTGGGTATGGCTACACCTTC. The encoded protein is CSASRGAGYGYTF.

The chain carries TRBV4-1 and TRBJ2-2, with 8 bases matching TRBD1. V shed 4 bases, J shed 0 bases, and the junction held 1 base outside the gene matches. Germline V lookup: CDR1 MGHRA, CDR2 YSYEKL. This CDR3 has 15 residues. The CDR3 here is CASSRTGSNTGELFF. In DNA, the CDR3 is TGCGCCAGCAGCCGGACAGGGTCGAACACCGGGGAGCTGTTTTTT.

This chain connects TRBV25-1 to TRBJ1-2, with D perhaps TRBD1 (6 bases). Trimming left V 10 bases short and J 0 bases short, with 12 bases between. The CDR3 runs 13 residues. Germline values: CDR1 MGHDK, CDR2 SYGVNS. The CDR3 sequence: CATSGTTNYGYTF. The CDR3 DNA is TGTGCCACCTCCGGGACAACTAACTATGGCTACACCTTC.

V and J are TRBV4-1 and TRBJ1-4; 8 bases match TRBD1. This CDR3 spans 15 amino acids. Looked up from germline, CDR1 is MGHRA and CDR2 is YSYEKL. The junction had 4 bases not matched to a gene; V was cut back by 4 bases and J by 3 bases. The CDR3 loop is CASSPSTGANEKLFF. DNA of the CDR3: TGCGCCAGCAGCCCGTCGACAGGGGCTAATGAAAAACTGTTTTTT.

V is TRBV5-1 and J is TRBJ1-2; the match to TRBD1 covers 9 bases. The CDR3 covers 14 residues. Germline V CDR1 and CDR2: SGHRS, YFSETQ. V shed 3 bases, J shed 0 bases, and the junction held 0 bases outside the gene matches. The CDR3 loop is CASSWDRANYGYTF. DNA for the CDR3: TGCGCCAGCAGCTGGGACAGGGCTAACTATGGCTACACCTTC.

The CDR3 loop is CASSPIPTGGPYSPLHF. CDR3 in DNA: TGTGCCAGCAGCCCTATCCCCACAGGGGGCCCTTATTCACCCCTCCACTTT. The chain uses TRBV7-9 and TRBJ1-6; 9 bases are a match to TRBD1. Germline values: CDR1 SEHNR, CDR2 FQNEAQ (reference sequence). V trimming: 5 bases; J trimming: 8 bases; junction bases outside the gene matches: 13. This CDR3 region has 17 residues. The whole variable domain, filled in from reference TRBV7-9 and TRBJ1-6, reads DTGVSQNPRHKITKRGQNVTFRCDPISEHNRLYWYRQTLGQGPEFLTYFQNEAQLEKSRLLSDRFSAERPKGSFSTLEIQRTEQGDSAMYLCASSPIPTGGPYSPLHFGNGTRLTVT.

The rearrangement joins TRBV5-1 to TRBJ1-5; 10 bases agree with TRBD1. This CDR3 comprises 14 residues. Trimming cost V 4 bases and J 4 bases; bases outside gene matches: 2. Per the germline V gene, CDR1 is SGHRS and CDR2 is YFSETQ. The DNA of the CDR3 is TGCGCCAGCAGCGAGGGACAGGGGAATCAGCCCCAGCATTTT. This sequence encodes CASSEGQGNQPQHF.

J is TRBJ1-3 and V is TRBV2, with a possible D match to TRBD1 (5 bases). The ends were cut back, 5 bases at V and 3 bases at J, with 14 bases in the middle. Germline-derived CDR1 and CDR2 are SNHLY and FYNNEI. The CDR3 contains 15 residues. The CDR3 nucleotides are TGTGCCAGCAGTCTCGGGACTGAACGTGGAAACACCATATATTTT. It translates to CASSLGTERGNTIYF.

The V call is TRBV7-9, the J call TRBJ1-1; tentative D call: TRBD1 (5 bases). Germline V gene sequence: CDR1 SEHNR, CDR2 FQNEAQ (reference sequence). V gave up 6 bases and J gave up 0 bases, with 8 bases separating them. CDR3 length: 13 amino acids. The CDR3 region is CASRQVVNTEAFF. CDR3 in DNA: TGTGCCAGCAGACAGGTTGTGAACACTGAAGCTTTCTTT.

The CDR3 nucleotides read TGCGCCAGCAGCTTGGGGCCGGGCAGGGCGTTGGGCGAGCAGTACTTC. This encodes CASSLGPGRALGEQYF. The chain joins TRBV5-1 to TRBJ2-7; possibly TRBD1 for D (5 bases). The CDR3 runs 16 residues. V was pared by 0 bases and J by 6 bases, with 19 bases between. Germline assignment: CDR1 SGHRS and CDR2 YFSETQ.

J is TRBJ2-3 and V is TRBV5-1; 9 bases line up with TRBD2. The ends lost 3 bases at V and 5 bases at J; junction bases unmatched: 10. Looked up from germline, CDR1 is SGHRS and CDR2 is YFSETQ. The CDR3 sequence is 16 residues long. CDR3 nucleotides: TGCGCCAGCAGCTGGAGGGCTTCTAGCGGGAAAGATACGCAGTATTTT. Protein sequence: CASSWRASSGKDTQYF.

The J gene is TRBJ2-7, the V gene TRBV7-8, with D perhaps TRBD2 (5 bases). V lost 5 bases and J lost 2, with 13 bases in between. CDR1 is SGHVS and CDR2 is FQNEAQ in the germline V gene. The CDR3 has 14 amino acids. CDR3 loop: CASSLYGGTYEQYF. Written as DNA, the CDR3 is TGTGCCAGCAGCCTATACGGAGGTACCTACGAGCAGTACTTC.

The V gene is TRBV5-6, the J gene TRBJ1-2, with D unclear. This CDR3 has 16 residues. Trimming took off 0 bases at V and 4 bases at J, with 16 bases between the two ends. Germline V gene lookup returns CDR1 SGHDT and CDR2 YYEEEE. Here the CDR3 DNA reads TGTGCCAGCAGCTTGGGGACCTCCAGTGGGAGCTATGGCTACACCTTC. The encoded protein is CASSLGTSSGSYGYTF.